These T cell receptor beta chains were read from a single sample in a study of shared clonotypes between healthy human individuals. Measured with immunoSEQ multiplex PCR; TCRdb has only the in-frame clones, and not every one. There are roughly 1.5 million clones in the sample; around 98% occur only once, and roughly 0.45% lies in the top ten. Sample: naive CD4+ T cells sorted from blood. The receptors were sampled from a man aged 30-40 years in good health. The CDR3 runs from the conserved cysteine through the conserved F or W. A D gene is named only where the DNA matches it firmly. The size of a clone is reported for some rows only, either as once, few or many, or as a class for expanded clones.

size	D	J	V	DNA	CDR3
-	TRBD2	TRBJ2-1	TRBV10-3	TGTGCCATCAGTGACGCGATAGCGGGAGGTAAGAGTGAGCAGTTCTTC	CAISDAIAGGKSEQFF
-	TRBD1	TRBJ2-5	TRBV27	TGTGCCAGCAGTTTTTGGGGACAGAGGGAGACCCAGTACTTC	CASSFWGQRETQYF
-	TRBD2	TRBJ2-3	TRBV7-9	TGTGCCAGCAGCACCCGGACTAGCGGCAAAACAGATACGCAGTATTTT	CASSTRTSGKTDTQYF
once	-	TRBJ2-2	TRBV18	TGTGCCAGCTCACTACAGGGTCACACCGGGGAGCTGTTTTTT	CASSLQGHTGELFF
-	-	TRBJ2-7	TRBV9	TGTGCCAGCAGCGCCAGGGATTGGAACGAGCAGTACTTC	CASSARDWNEQYF
-	TRBD1	TRBJ1-2	TRBV6-8	TGTGCCAGCAGCACCGGACAGGGGGAAAACTATGGCTACACCTTC	CASSTGQGENYGYTF
-	-	TRBJ2-5	TRBV5-1	TGCGCCAGCAGCCTGGCGGCAACGGAGGAAGAGACCCAGTACTTC	CASSLAATEEETQYF
-	-	TRBJ1-1	TRBV2	TGTGCCAGCGTGAATCTTTGGGGCGAGCGGGATACTGAAGCTTTCTTT	CASVNLWGERDTEAFF
-	-	TRBJ2-3	TRBV5-1	TGCGCCAGCAGCATGACGGACAAGAGCACAGATACGCAGTATTTT	CASSMTDKSTDTQYF
-	-	TRBJ1-1	TRBV9	TGTGCCAGCAGCGTAGAAGGCAGGGGAGGCACTGAAGCTTTCTTT	CASSVEGRGGTEAFF
once	TRBD2	TRBJ2-3	TRBV6-6	TGTGCCAGCAGTCGACTAGCGGGAGGGGTATCAGATACGCAGTATTTT	CASSRLAGGVSDTQYF
-	TRBD2	TRBJ2-1	TRBV7-9	TGTGCCAGCGCTCGGCCTAGCGGGAGACCGTTCTTC	CASARPSGRPFF
-	-	TRBJ2-4	TRBV28	TGTGCCAGCAGTTTAATGGGAGGTAATGTTCAGTACTTC	CASSLMGGNVQYF
-	-	TRBJ2-5	TRBV18	TGTGCCAGCTCACCGAGGGAGGTCCAAGAGACCCAGTACTTC	CASSPREVQETQYF